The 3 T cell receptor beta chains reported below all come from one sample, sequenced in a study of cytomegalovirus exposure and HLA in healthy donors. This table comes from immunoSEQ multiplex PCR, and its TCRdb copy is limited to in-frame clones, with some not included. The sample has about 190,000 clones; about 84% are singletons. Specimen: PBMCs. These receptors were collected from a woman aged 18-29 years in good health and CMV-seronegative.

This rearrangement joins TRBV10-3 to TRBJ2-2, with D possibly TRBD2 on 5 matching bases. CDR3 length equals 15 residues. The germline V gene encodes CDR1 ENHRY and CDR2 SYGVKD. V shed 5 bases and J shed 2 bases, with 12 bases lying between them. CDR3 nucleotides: TGTGCCATCAGTCTCCTTGGAGGAAACACCGGGGAGCTGTTTTTT. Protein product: CAISLLGGNTGELFF.

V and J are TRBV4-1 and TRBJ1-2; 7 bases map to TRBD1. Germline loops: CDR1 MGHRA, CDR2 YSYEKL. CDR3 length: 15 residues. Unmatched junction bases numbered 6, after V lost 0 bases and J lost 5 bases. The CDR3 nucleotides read TGCGCCAGCAGCCAAGATGGTAACAGGGGATATGGCTACACCTTC. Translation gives CASSQDGNRGYGYTF.

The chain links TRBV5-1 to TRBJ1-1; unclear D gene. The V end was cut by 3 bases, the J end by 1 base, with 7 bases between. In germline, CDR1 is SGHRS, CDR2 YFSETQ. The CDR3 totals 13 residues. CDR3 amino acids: CASSYTANTEAFF. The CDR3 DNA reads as TGCGCCAGCAGCTATACAGCGAACACTGAAGCTTTCTTT.